The 11 T cell receptor beta chains presented below share a single source sample, sequenced in a study of shared clonotypes between healthy human individuals. Produced via immunoSEQ multiplex PCR; TCRdb's table is partial and in-frame only. The sample lists a few hundred thousand clones, around 97% occurring once. The sequenced sample consisted of naive CD4+ T cells sorted from blood. Subset here: CD45RA+ positively selected. The receptors come from a woman aged 25-40 years in good health.

The V and J genes are TRBV7-7 and TRBJ2-1; 9 nucleotides match TRBD2. The V and J ends lost 5 bases and 7 bases, in that order; junction bases with no gene match: 9. The CDR3 runs 15 residues. The germline CDR1 and CDR2 sequences are SSHAT and FNYEAQ (reference sequence). DNA for the CDR3: TGTGCCAGCAGCCGAGCGGGAGGCTCAATTAATGAGCAGTTCTTC. Translation: CASSRAGGSINEQFF.

The gene calls are TRBV7-2 and TRBJ1-1, with TRBD1 identical over 7 bases. V was clipped by 5 bases and J by 5 bases; unmatched bases: 11. The CDR3 consists of 15 residues. Germline V gene lookup returns CDR1 SGHTA and CDR2 FQGNSA. CDR3 in amino acids: CASSAIPGGGTEAFF. The CDR3 DNA reads as TGTGCCAGCAGCGCCATCCCAGGGGGAGGTACTGAAGCTTTCTTT.

The rearrangement joins TRBV6-1 to TRBJ2-3; TRBD1 is a possible D gene (6 bases). Trimming pared 5 bases from V and 4 bases from J, leaving 16 bases between. The CDR3 totals 15 residues. Germline CDR1 reads MNHNS; CDR2 reads SASEGT. The DNA of the CDR3 is TGTGCCAGCAGTCAAGGGGGAGAGGGGCCAGATACGCAGTATTTT. It translates to CASSQGGEGPDTQYF.

The chain employs TRBV5-1 and TRBJ1-1; TRBD1 matches 7 bases. J gave up 3 bases and V 6 bases, and 2 bases lay outside the gene matches. The CDR3 contains 12 residues. The germline V gene encodes CDR1 SGHRS and CDR2 YFSETQ. CDR3 DNA: TGCGCCAGCAAGGGGGCTGACACTGAAGCTTTCTTT. Its translation: CASKGADTEAFF.

This chain links TRBV11-2 with TRBJ2-7; D might be TRBD1 or TRBD2, each matching 5 bases. CDR3 length: 14 residues. V was trimmed by 3 bases and J by 3 bases, leaving 12 bases between them. The V gene's germline CDR1 is SGHAT and CDR2 FQNNGV. The CDR3 bases are TGTGCCAGCAGCTTCCCCGGGACCCACTACGAGCAGTACTTC. This gives the protein CASSFPGTHYEQYF.

The chain recombines TRBV7-9 with TRBJ1-2; 9 positions agree with TRBD1. Germline V gene sequence: CDR1 SEHNR, CDR2 FQNEAQ (reference sequence). This CDR3 comprises 14 residues. The trim removed 1 base at V and 7 bases at J, leaving 4 bases unmatched. The CDR3 spells CASSLDGTGTGYTF. The CDR3 bases are TGTGCCAGCAGCTTAGATGGGACAGGGACTGGCTACACCTTC.

The chain combines TRBV5-1 with TRBJ1-2; 8 bases agree with TRBD1. V was pared by 3 bases and J by 3 bases, with 4 bases of the junction left unmatched. CDR1 is SGHRS and CDR2 is YFSETQ in the germline V gene. CDR3 length equals 14 residues. The CDR3 protein is CASSYGQGYYGYTF. CDR3 nucleotides: TGCGCCAGCAGCTACGGACAGGGATACTATGGCTACACCTTC.

The rearrangement joins TRBV5-6 to TRBJ2-7; the match to TRBD2 covers 7 bases. CDR1 and CDR2 from the germline V gene are SGHDT and YYEEEE. There are 14 residues in the CDR3. V trimming: 5 bases; J trimming: 5 bases; junction bases outside the gene matches: 10. Here the CDR3 reads CASRGGMANDEQYF. DNA of the CDR3: TGTGCCAGCAGGGGAGGGATGGCCAACGACGAGCAGTACTTC.

The chain joins TRBV7-6 to TRBJ2-1; D possibly corresponds to TRBD2 (6 bases). The germline CDR1 and CDR2 sequences are SGHVS and FNYEAQ. Trimming cost V 3 bases and J 1 base, with 10 bases left between them. This CDR3 comprises 15 residues. CDR3 sequence (DNA): TGTGCCAGCAGCTTCGTAGCGGATTCCTACAATGAGCAGTTCTTC. Translated, it gives CASSFVADSYNEQFF.

This chain connects TRBV10-3 to TRBJ2-7; D gene uncertain. CDR1 is ENHRY and CDR2 is SYGVKD in the germline V gene. The CDR3 has 12 amino acids. Trimming stripped 0 bases from V and 6 bases from J, with 6 bases between. The chain's CDR3 is CAISESMGEQYF. The CDR3 nucleotides are TGTGCCATCAGTGAGTCGATGGGCGAGCAGTACTTC.

The CDR3 region is CASSSHGPYEQYF. The CDR3 DNA reads as TGTGCCAGCAGTTCCCACGGACCCTACGAGCAGTACTTC. V is TRBV28 and J is TRBJ2-7, with D uncertain. The CDR3 is made up of 13 amino acids. The V gene lost 4 bases and the J gene lost 2 bases, with 9 bases spanning the gap. The germline V gene encodes CDR1 MDHEN and CDR2 SYDVKM. Together with reference TRBV28 and TRBJ2-7, the CDR3 gives the full variable domain: DVKVTQSSRYLVKRTGEKVFLECVQDMDHENMFWYRQDPGLGLRLIYFSYDVKMKEKGDIPEGYSVSREKKERFSLILESASTNQTSMYLCASSSHGPYEQYFGPGTRLTVT.